Below are 10 T cell receptor beta chains sequenced from a single sample in a study of spatial heterogeneity in lung cancer. TCRdb ran MiXCR on the 5' RACE reads and lists one entry per CDR3 protein. This sample has some 3,500 distinct CDR3 sequences, with approximately 4.8% found just once. Their recognized antigens are unknown. Broader study findings: Tumoral mutation counts were tracked by counts of expanded intratumoral alpha and beta TCRs.

As for time point: sample taken at primary tumor resection. The sample in question was lung tumor tissue, obtained at surgery. Receptors were obtained from a female donor with early-stage non-small cell lung cancer.

By frequency in the sample, this clonotype is medium-sized (0.01 to 0.1%). Being off target in a library aimed at alpha chains, this beta chain has a size of little meaning. V gene TRBV24-1 combines with J gene TRBJ2-3, with D perhaps matching TRBD1 or TRBD2 (5 bases each). V lost 2 bases to trimming and J lost 0 bases, with 17 bases between them. The CDR3 runs to 18 residues. CDR1 is KGHDR, CDR2 SFDVKD, per germline. The CDR3 region is CATSDSGRRTASTDTQYF. DNA of the CDR3: TGTGCCACCAGTGATTCGGGACGCCGAACTGCTAGCACAGATACGCAGTATTTT.

This clonotype is labeled medium-sized (0.01 to 0.1%). This beta chain turned up in a library designed for alpha chains; as an off-target read, its abundance says little. The chain recombines TRBV2 with TRBJ2-4; 9 bases agree with TRBD1. This CDR3 region has 18 residues. J lost 0 bases, V lost 9 bases, and 15 bases had no gene match. Germline CDR1 SNHLY, CDR2 FYNNEI. CDR3 sequence: CARRADRGPSIAKNIQYF. CDR3 in DNA: TGTGCCAGGAGAGCGGACAGGGGACCTAGTATAGCCAAAAACATTCAGTACTTC.

By frequency in the sample, this clonotype is large (0.1 to 1%). This beta chain slipped into a library made for alpha chains as a stray read, so its size is not meaningful. The chain recombines TRBV12-3 or TRBV12-4 with TRBJ2-3; perhaps TRBD2 as D (5 bases). V gave up 3 bases and J gave up 6 bases, with 16 bases separating them. This CDR3 has 15 amino acids. The CDR3 is CASSFLGAAADTQYF. The CDR3 DNA follows: TGTGCCAGCAGTTTTTTGGGAGCGGCAGCCGATACGCAGTATTTT.

This clonotype was observed a few times. This beta chain turned up in a library designed for alpha chains; as an off-target read, its abundance says little. The chain combines TRBV27 with TRBJ1-1, with D possibly TRBD1 on 5 matching bases. CDR3 size: 14 residues. Germline CDR1 reads MNHEY; CDR2 reads SMNVEV (reference sequence). With 4 bases removed from V and 4 bases from J, the gap between germline ends came to 13 bases. CDR3 in amino acids: CASSWQGRSTEAFF. CDR3 nucleotides: TGTGCCAGCAGTTGGCAGGGTCGGTCCACTGAAGCTTTCTTT.

Of note for this clonotype: Since the library was made to target alpha chains, this beta chain is a stray read and its abundance is not meaningful. The rearrangement uses TRBV6-4 and TRBJ2-1; 9 nucleotides line up with TRBD2. J was trimmed by 7 bases and V by 3 bases; bases with no gene match: 7. The CDR3 covers 15 residues. Germline V CDR1 and CDR2: MRHNA, SNTAGT. This chain's CDR3 is CASSEVGLAGNEQFF. The CDR3 nucleotides read TGTGCCAGCAGTGAGGTAGGCCTAGCGGGAAATGAGCAGTTCTTC.

As to this clonotype: This sequence may be a read error, since a much larger clone differs from it by one base. This beta chain is a stray read from a library made for alpha chains; its abundance is not meaningful. V is TRBV28 and J is TRBJ2-5; D possibly corresponds to TRBD1 (6 bases). Germline V gene sequence: CDR1 MDHEN, CDR2 SYDVKM. The length of the CDR3 is 14 residues. V lost 5 bases and J 1 base, leaving 11 bases between the germline ends. The CDR3, as DNA: TGTGCCAGCAGTCCTTGGACAGCCCAAGAGACCCAGTACTTC. It yields the protein CASSPWTAQETQYF.

Within the sample, this clonotype is medium-sized. This beta chain is a stray sequence in a library constructed for alpha chains; its clone size is not meaningful. The gene calls are TRBV10-3 and TRBJ1-4; D is possibly TRBD1 (6 bases). V lost 3 bases and J lost 0, with 11 bases in between. CDR1 is ENHRY, CDR2 SYGVKD, per germline. There are 16 residues in the CDR3. The CDR3 reads CAISDRQGTTNEKLFF. In DNA form, the CDR3 reads TGTGCCATCAGTGACCGGCAGGGGACAACTAATGAAAAACTGTTTTTT.

This clonotype was observed a handful of times. This beta chain is off target for a library built for alpha chains, so its abundance means little. The chain combines TRBV19 with TRBJ2-1, with TRBD2 matching over 7 bases. The CDR3 consists of 14 residues. Unmatched junction bases numbered 8, after V lost 6 bases and J lost 6 bases. CDR1 is LNHDA, CDR2 SQIVND, per germline (reference sequence). The DNA of the CDR3 is TGTGCCAGTAGCGAGCGGGATCCGGGCAATGAGCAGTTCTTC. Its protein product is CASSERDPGNEQFF.

Judged by abundance, this clonotype is medium-sized. This beta chain turned up in a library designed for alpha chains; as an off-target read, its abundance says little. V gene TRBV3-1 combines with J gene TRBJ2-3, with 10 bases matching TRBD2. The trim removed 5 bases at V and 2 bases at J, leaving 7 bases unmatched. This CDR3 contains 16 residues. CDR1 LGHDT and CDR2 YNNKEL come from the germline V gene (reference sequence). The CDR3 DNA reads as TGTGCCAGCAGCTCCCGGACTAGCGGACTCACAGATACGCAGTATTTT. Translating it yields CASSSRTSGLTDTQYF.

This clonotype was found a few times. This beta chain appears as a stray read in a library generated for alpha chains; its size is not informative. The rearrangement uses TRBV19 and TRBJ2-3, with 7 bases fitting TRBD2. The germline V gene has CDR1 LNHDA and CDR2 SQIVND (reference sequence). The CDR3 length is 15 residues. J was trimmed by 4 bases and V by 6 bases; bases with no gene match: 10. The CDR3 bases are TGTGCCAGTAGGTCCGGGGGGACGGTGGCAGATACGCAGTATTTT. The encoded protein is CASRSGGTVADTQYF.